A selection of T cell receptor beta chains follows, all from one sample in a study of CD8 T cells in ankylosing spondylitis. One entry per CDR3 protein results from TCRdb running MiXCR on the 5' RACE reads. The sample lists fewer than 550,000 distinct CDR3 sequences, roughly 5% occurring once. What was sequenced was blood, either unsorted or a sorted T cell fraction (not recorded which). These TCRs come from a male donor with ankylosing spondylitis. Each CDR3 is given with its conserved first and last residue. A D gene is named only where the DNA matches it firmly. Where a row states a size, it is once, few, many or the class of an expanded clone; other rows omit it.

cdr3_nt,cdr3_aa,d_call,j_call,cdr3_length,v_call,clone_size
TGCGCCAGCAGCCCACACCAGGGCACAGATACGCAGTATTTT,CASSPHQGTDTQYF,NA,TRBJ2-3,14,TRBV5-1,many
TGCGCCAGCAGCTTAGACCCGGGGGCGTCACCCCTCCACTTT,CASSLDPGASPLHF,NA,TRBJ1-6,14,TRBV5-1,NA
TGTGCCAGCAGCACAATAAGGGGGGTCGACGCTGAAGCTTTCTTT,CASSTIRGVDAEAFF,NA,TRBJ1-1,15,TRBV7-9,many
TGTGCCAGCAGCGTAGGGGGAGGGGTCCAGGTGGAGACCCAGTACTTC,CASSVGGGVQVETQYF,TRBD2,TRBJ2-5,16,TRBV9,NA
TGTGCCAGCAGTTACCCTGACAGGGGAAGAGAGACCCAGTACTTC,CASSYPDRGRETQYF,TRBD1,TRBJ2-5,15,TRBV6-5,many
TGTGCCAGCAGTGAAGCGCGTACTTACACTGAAGCTTTCTTT,CASSEARTYTEAFF,NA,TRBJ1-1,14,TRBV6-1,many
TGCAGTGCTAGAGATGGCGGGGCAGATACGCAGTATTTT,CSARDGGADTQYF,NA,TRBJ2-3,13,TRBV20-1,many
TGTGCCAGCAGTTATGCTCTGCGGCAGTCGTTTTATGGCTACACCTTC,CASSYALRQSFYGYTF,NA,TRBJ1-2,16,TRBV6-5,many
TGCATACCACCGAGTGGAGGACAGAACACCGGGGAGCTGTTTTTT,CIPPSGGQNTGELFF,NA,TRBJ2-2,15,TRBV20-1,many
TGTGCCAGCAGCTTAATGACAGGGTTCGGAAACACCATATATTTT,CASSLMTGFGNTIYF,TRBD1,TRBJ1-3,15,TRBV7-2,many
TGTGCCAGCAGCAACCGAGGACAGGGGATCTCCTACTATGGCTACACCTTC,CASSNRGQGISYYGYTF,TRBD1,TRBJ1-2,17,TRBV6-1,many
TGCAGTGCTAGAGCAGGGGCCTCCTACAATGAGCAGTTCTTC,CSARAGASYNEQFF,NA,TRBJ2-1,14,TRBV20-1,many
TGCAGTGCAAGACAGGGGGCGAGTTCCTACAATGAGCAGTTCTTC,CSARQGASSYNEQFF,TRBD1,TRBJ2-1,15,TRBV20-1,NA
TGTGCCAGCAGCCGCCGGGGGGGCGCGGTATCTGGAGGCTACACCTTC,CASSRRGGAVSGGYTF,NA,TRBJ1-2,16,TRBV7-2,many
TGTGCCAGCAGCTTGGGATTGGGAGGATTTGGAAACACCATATATTTT,CASSLGLGGFGNTIYF,NA,TRBJ1-3,16,TRBV5-6,NA
TGTGCCAGCAGTTACAGACGGTCTACGACGGGCTATGGCTACACCTTC,CASSYRRSTTGYGYTF,NA,TRBJ1-2,16,TRBV6-5,many
TGTGCCAGCAGCTTGACCCAGGGGGATATCTCGAGCTCTGGAAACACCATATATTTT,CASSLTQGDISSSGNTIYF,TRBD1,TRBJ1-3,19,TRBV5-6,many
TGCGCCAGCAGCCAAGAGGGCATCCCTTCCTACGAGCAGTACTTC,CASSQEGIPSYEQYF,NA,TRBJ2-7,15,TRBV4-3,NA
TGCAGTGCTAGAGCCCAGAGGATGGGCTCCTACAATGAGCAGTTCTTC,CSARAQRMGSYNEQFF,NA,TRBJ2-1,16,TRBV20-1,NA
TGTGCCAGCAGCACCCGGGACAGGGAGACATTCTTC,CASSTRDRETFF,TRBD1,TRBJ2-1,12,TRBV7-2,NA
TGTGCCAGCAGCTCACCCGTCGGGAGGGGTTTGGGGTATGGCTACACCTTC,CASSSPVGRGLGYGYTF,NA,TRBJ1-2,17,TRBV7-9,many
TGCAGTGCCCTACTAGCGGGAGATCTCGCAGATACGCAGTATTTT,CSALLAGDLADTQYF,TRBD2,TRBJ2-3,15,TRBV20-1,many
TGCAGTGCCCATCGTAGAGGGGAGCTGTTTTTT,CSAHRRGELFF,NA,TRBJ2-2,11,TRBV20-1,many
TGTGCCAGCAGTTATGGAGGCGGGGACCTCAATGAGCAGTTCTTC,CASSYGGGDLNEQFF,NA,TRBJ2-1,15,TRBV6-2/TRBV6-3,many
TGTGCCAGCAGCTCCATCGGGGCCTCCTCCTACGAGCAGTACTTC,CASSSIGASSYEQYF,NA,TRBJ2-7,15,TRBV11-2,many
TGTGCCAGCAGCGTAACACATTCATCCTACGAGCAGTACTTC,CASSVTHSSYEQYF,NA,TRBJ2-7,14,TRBV5-4,few
TGCGCCAGCAGCTCGAGCGGGAGGGGCTCTTTGGCCTACAATGAGCAGTTCTTC,CASSSSGRGSLAYNEQFF,TRBD2,TRBJ2-1,18,TRBV4-1,many
TGCAGCACCCGGGACTGGGACTACAATGAGCAGTTCTTC,CSTRDWDYNEQFF,NA,TRBJ2-1,13,TRBV29-1,few
TGTGCCAGCAGCGTGACCTTCGGAGCGGGTACCGGGGAGCTGTTTTTT,CASSVTFGAGTGELFF,NA,TRBJ2-2,16,TRBV9,NA
TGTGCCAGCAGCCAAGACAGTTTAGCCAAAAACATTCAGTACTTC,CASSQDSLAKNIQYF,NA,TRBJ2-4,15,TRBV7-9,few
TGTGCCAGCAGCCAAGTGGGAGATGGCTACACCTTC,CASSQVGDGYTF,NA,TRBJ1-2,12,TRBV4-2,many
TGCAGTGCTAGAGCCCGGCGGGAGGGAGCTACGCAGTATTTT,CSARARREGATQYF,TRBD2,TRBJ2-3,14,TRBV20-1,NA
TGTGCCAGCAGTTACGTGGCAGGGAGTGTGTCAGAGACCCAGTACTTC,CASSYVAGSVSETQYF,NA,TRBJ2-5,16,TRBV6-5,many
TGCAGTGCTAGAGATACCACTAGCGGGAGGTACAATGAGCAGTTCTTC,CSARDTTSGRYNEQFF,TRBD2,TRBJ2-1,16,TRBV20-1,many
TGCAGTGCTAGATCTCCGGGGGGCGGGCAAGAGACCCAGTACTTC,CSARSPGGGQETQYF,NA,TRBJ2-5,15,TRBV20-1,many
TGTGCCAGCAGTTATGGGGGGTTCACCGGGGAGCTGTTTTTT,CASSYGGFTGELFF,NA,TRBJ2-2,14,TRBV6-5,few
TGTGCCAGCAGCTTAGCAGAGAGGTGGAATGGCTACACCTTC,CASSLAERWNGYTF,NA,TRBJ1-2,14,TRBV7-9,NA
TGTGCCAGCAGTTACCCAACGCCGGCAAGGGAGCAGTACTTC,CASSYPTPAREQYF,NA,TRBJ2-7,14,TRBV6-2/TRBV6-3,many
TGTGCCACCAGTGAAGGGGGCACAGATACGCAGTATTTT,CATSEGGTDTQYF,NA,TRBJ2-3,13,TRBV24-1,NA
TGCGCCAGCACCACCCCGGTCGGGGGCGGACAAGAGACCCAGTACTTC,CASTTPVGGGQETQYF,NA,TRBJ2-5,16,TRBV5-1,few
TGCAGTGCTAGTAGAGGGTGGAACACTGAAGCTTTCTTT,CSASRGWNTEAFF,NA,TRBJ1-1,13,TRBV20-1,many
TGCAGTGTAAGTCAGGATCTAGCCAAAAACATTCAGTACTTC,CSVSQDLAKNIQYF,NA,TRBJ2-4,14,TRBV20-1,few
TGTGCCAGCAGCTTGGCAGGGACAGGGAGGGTGAACACTGAAGCTTTCTTT,CASSLAGTGRVNTEAFF,TRBD1,TRBJ1-1,17,TRBV5-6,NA
TGTGCCAGCAGCTTATCCCGCGGCCACTCCCTAGATACGCAGTATTTT,CASSLSRGHSLDTQYF,NA,TRBJ2-3,16,TRBV7-2,few
TGTGCCAGCAGTCCCCTTGGCGGAGCCTACAATGAGCAGTTCTTC,CASSPLGGAYNEQFF,NA,TRBJ2-1,15,TRBV27,many
TGCAGTGCTAGAGCGGTAACAGATCGTGAAAAACTGTTTTTT,CSARAVTDREKLFF,NA,TRBJ1-4,14,TRBV20-1,NA
TGCGCCAGCAGCCAAGGTCGGCGGATGAGCACAGATACGCAGTATTTT,CASSQGRRMSTDTQYF,NA,TRBJ2-3,16,TRBV4-1,many
TGTGCCAGCAGCCCGACTAGTGCTACGCAGTATTTT,CASSPTSATQYF,NA,TRBJ2-3,12,TRBV7-2,many
TGTGCCCTCAGCCTTCCTAAGCGGACCAGGTCAGGCACCGGGGAGCTGTTTTTT,CALSLPKRTRSGTGELFF,NA,TRBJ2-2,18,TRBV12-3/TRBV12-4,NA
TGCGCCAGCAGCCCAACGAGGAAGTCGGGCGAGCAGTACTTC,CASSPTRKSGEQYF,NA,TRBJ2-7,14,TRBV5-1,many
TGCGCCAGCAGCCGGACCCGAAGCGCCTACGAGCAGTACTTC,CASSRTRSAYEQYF,NA,TRBJ2-7,14,TRBV4-3,few
TGCAGCGTTGTACTGGGGGCGGAACAGCCCCAGCATTTT,CSVVLGAEQPQHF,NA,TRBJ1-5,13,TRBV29-1,many
TGTGCCAGCAGCGTAGCTGGTGGGGGGCAGGCCGGGGAGCTGTTTTTT,CASSVAGGGQAGELFF,NA,TRBJ2-2,16,TRBV9,many
TGCAGTGCCAGACGTTCCCCCTACGAGCAGTACTTC,CSARRSPYEQYF,NA,TRBJ2-7,12,TRBV20-1,many
TGTGCCAGCAGTCAAACCGGGATGCTCTCCTACGAGCAGTACTTC,CASSQTGMLSYEQYF,NA,TRBJ2-7,15,TRBV6-1,many
TGCAGTGCTAGAGCCCCTCAAAATCAGCCCCAGCATTTT,CSARAPQNQPQHF,NA,TRBJ1-5,13,TRBV20-1,few
TGTGCCAGCAGTTTTTCTTTGACAGGATCGTATAATTCACCCCTCCACTTT,CASSFSLTGSYNSPLHF,NA,TRBJ1-6,17,TRBV27,many